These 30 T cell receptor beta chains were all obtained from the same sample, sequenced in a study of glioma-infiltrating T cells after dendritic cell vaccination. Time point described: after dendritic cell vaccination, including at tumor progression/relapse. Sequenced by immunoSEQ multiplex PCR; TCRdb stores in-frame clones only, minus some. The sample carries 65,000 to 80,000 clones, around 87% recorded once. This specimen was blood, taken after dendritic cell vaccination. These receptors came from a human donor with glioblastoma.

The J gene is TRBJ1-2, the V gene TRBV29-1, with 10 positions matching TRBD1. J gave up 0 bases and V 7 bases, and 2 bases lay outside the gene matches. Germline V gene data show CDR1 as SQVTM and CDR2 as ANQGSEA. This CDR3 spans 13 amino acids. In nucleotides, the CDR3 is TGCAGCGCCGGGACAGGGGCTAACTATGGCTACACCTTC. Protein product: CSAGTGANYGYTF.

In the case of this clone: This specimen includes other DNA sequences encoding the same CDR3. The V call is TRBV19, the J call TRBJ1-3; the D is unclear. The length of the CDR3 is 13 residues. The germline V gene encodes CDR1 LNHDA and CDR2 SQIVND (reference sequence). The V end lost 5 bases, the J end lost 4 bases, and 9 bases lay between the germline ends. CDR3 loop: CASSWRNGNTIYF. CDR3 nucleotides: TGTGCCAGTAGTTGGAGGAACGGAAACACCATATATTTT.

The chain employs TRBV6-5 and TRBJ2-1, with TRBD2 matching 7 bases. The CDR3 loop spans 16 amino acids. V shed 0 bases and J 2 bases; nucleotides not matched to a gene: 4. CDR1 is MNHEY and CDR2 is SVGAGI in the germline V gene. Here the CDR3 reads CASSYSRGLTYNEQFF. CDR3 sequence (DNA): TGTGCCAGCAGTTACTCGCGGGGGTTGACCTACAATGAGCAGTTCTTC.

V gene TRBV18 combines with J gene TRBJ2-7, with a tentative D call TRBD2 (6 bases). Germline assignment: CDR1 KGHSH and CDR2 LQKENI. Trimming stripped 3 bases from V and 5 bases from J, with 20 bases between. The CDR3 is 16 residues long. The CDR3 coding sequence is TGTGCCAGCTCACCCCCCCCGCGGGGACCGCGCCACGAGCAGTACTTC. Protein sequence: CASSPPPRGPRHEQYF.

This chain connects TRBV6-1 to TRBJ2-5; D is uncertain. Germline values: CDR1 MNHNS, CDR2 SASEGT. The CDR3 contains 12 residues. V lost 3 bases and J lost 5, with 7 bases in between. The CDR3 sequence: CASSEARETQYF. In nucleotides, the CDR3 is TGTGCCAGCAGTGAGGCCCGCGAGACCCAGTACTTC.

The CDR3 DNA is TGTGCCAGCAGCTTAAGACAGGGGGCAATCGGGGAGCTGTTTTTT. Translated, it gives CASSLRQGAIGELFF. V gene TRBV11-1 combines with J gene TRBJ2-2; TRBD1 matches at 10 bases. Germline CDR1 SGHAT, CDR2 FQDESV (reference sequence). This CDR3 region has 15 residues. V gave up 2 bases and J gave up 7 bases; unmatched junction bases: 4.

The CDR3 protein is CASSNMGRETQYF. In DNA, the CDR3 is TGTGCCAGCAGCAACATGGGGCGAGAGACCCAGTACTTC. V usage is TRBV11-3 and J usage is TRBJ2-5, with a possible D match to TRBD1 (5 bases). Trimming shortened V by 5 bases and J by 4 bases, and 11 bases separated the two germline ends. Germline CDR1 reads SGHNT; CDR2 reads YENEEA. CDR3 size: 13 residues.

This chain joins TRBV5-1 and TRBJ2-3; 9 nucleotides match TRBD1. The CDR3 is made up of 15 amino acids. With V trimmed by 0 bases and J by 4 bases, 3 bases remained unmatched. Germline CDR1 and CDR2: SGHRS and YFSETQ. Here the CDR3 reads CASSLGGQGSDTQYF. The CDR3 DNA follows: TGCGCCAGCAGCTTGGGGGGACAGGGTTCAGATACGCAGTATTTT.

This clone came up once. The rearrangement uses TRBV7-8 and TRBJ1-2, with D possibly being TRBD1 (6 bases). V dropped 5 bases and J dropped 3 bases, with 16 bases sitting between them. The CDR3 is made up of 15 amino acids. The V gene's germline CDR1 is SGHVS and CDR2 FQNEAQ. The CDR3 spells CASSPQGFSDYGYTF. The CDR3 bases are TGTGCCAGCAGCCCCCAGGGGTTTTCGGACTATGGCTACACCTTC.

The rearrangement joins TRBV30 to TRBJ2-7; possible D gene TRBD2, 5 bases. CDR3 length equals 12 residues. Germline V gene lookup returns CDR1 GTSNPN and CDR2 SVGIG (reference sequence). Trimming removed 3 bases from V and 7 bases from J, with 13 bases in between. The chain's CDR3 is CAWRKEEREQYF. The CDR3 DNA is TGTGCCTGGAGAAAGGAGGAGAGGGAGCAGTACTTC.

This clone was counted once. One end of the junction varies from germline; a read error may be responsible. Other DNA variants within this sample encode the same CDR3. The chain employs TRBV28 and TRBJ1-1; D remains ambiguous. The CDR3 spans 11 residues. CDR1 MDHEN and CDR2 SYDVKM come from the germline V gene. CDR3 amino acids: CASSFFTEAFF. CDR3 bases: TGTGCCAGCAGTTTCTTCACTGAAGCTTTCTTC.

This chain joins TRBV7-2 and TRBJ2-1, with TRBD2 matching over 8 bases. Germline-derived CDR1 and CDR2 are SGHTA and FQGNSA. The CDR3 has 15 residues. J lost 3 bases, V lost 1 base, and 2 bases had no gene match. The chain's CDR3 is CASSLEAGGYNEQFF. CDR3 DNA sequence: TGTGCCAGCAGCTTAGAGGCGGGGGGCTACAATGAGCAGTTCTTC.

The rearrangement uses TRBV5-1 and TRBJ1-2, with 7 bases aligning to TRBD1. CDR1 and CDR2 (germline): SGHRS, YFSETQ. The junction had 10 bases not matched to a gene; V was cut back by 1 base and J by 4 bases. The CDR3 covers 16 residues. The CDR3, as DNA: TGCGCCAGCAGCTTGACGACCTGGGGACAGTCCTATGGCTACACCTTC. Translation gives CASSLTTWGQSYGYTF. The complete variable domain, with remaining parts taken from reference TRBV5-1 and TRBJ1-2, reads KAGVTQTPRYLIKTRGQQVTLSCSPISGHRSVSWYQQTPGQGLQFLFEYFSETQRNKGNFPGRFSGRQFSNSRSEMNVSTLELGDSALYLCASSLTTWGQSYGYTFGSGTRLTVV.

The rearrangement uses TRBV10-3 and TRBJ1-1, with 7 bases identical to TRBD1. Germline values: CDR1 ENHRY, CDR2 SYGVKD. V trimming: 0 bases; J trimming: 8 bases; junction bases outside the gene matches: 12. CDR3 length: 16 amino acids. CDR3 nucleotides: TGTGCCATCAGTGAGTCAATAGGGGGCGTAAATCCCGAAGCTTTCTTT. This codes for CAISESIGGVNPEAFF.

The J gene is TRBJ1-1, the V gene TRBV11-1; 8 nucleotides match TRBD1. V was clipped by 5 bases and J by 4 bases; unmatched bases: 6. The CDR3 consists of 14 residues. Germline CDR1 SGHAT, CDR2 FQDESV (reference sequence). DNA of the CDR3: TGTGCCAGCAGCCAAGAGACAGGGGCCACTGAAGCTTTCTTT. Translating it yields CASSQETGATEAFF. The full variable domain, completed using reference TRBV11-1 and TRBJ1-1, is EAEVAQSPRYKITEKSQAVAFWCDPISGHATLYWYRQILGQGPELLVQFQDESVVDDSQLPKDRFSAERLKGVDSTLKIQPAELGDSAMYLCASSQETGATEAFFGQGTRLTVV.

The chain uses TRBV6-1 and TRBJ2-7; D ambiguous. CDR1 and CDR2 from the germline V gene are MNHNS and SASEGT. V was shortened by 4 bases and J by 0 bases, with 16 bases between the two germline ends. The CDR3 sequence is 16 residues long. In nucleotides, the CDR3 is TGTGCCAGCAGTGTTAACGGAGCGTTTAGCTCCTACGAGCAGTACTTC. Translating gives CASSVNGAFSSYEQYF.

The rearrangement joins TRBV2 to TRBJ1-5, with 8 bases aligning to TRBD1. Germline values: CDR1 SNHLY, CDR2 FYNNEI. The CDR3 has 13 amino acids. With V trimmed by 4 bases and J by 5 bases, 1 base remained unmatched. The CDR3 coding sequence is TGTGCCAGCAGTGCACAGGGGGATCAGCCCCAGCATTTT. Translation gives CASSAQGDQPQHF.

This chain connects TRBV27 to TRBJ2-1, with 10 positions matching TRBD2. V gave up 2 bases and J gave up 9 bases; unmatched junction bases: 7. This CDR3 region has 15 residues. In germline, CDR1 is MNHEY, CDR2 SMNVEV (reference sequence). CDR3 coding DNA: TGTGCCAGCAGTTTAGAGTCTAGCGGGAGTGGTGAGCAGTTCTTC. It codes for CASSLESSGSGEQFF.

In DNA, the CDR3 is TGTGCCAGCAGCAAATCAGGGGATTTGAACACCGGGGAGCTGTTTTTT. Translation gives CASSKSGDLNTGELFF. The rearrangement joins TRBV21-1 to TRBJ2-2; TRBD1 was called by the table and not checked on the DNA. TRBV21-1 represents a pseudogene. The CDR3 consists of 16 residues.

The CDR3 protein is CASSRSTGDSEPQHF. The DNA of the CDR3 is TGTGCCAGTAGTCGGTCGACAGGGGATTCGGAGCCCCAGCATTTT. The chain employs TRBV19 and TRBJ1-5, with 8 bases matching TRBD1. V dropped 5 bases and J dropped 8; count of bases not matched to a gene: 11. The CDR3 covers 15 residues. Germline CDR1 LNHDA, CDR2 SQIVND (reference sequence).

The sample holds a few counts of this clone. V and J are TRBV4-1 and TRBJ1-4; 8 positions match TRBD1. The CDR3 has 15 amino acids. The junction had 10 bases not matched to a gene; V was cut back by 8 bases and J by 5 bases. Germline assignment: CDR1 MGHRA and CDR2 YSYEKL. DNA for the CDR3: TGCGCCAGCTGGGGGGGCGACAGGGGAAATGAAAAACTGTTTTTT. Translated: CASWGGDRGNEKLFF.

The CDR3 DNA follows: TGTGCCAGCAGCTTGGTCGGGTCGGGCACTGAAGCTTTCTTT. Translation: CASSLVGSGTEAFF. The V gene is TRBV5-8, the J gene TRBJ1-1; D gene unclear. Trimming removed 0 bases from V and 4 bases from J, with 10 bases in between. The CDR3 length is 14 residues. CDR1 and CDR2 (germline): SGHTS, YDEGEE.

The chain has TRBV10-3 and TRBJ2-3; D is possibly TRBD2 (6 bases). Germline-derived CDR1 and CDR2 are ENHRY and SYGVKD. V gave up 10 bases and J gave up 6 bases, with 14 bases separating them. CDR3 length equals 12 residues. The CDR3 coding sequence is TGTGCCACCCTGGCAGGGAGGGATACGCAGTATTTT. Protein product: CATLAGRDTQYF.

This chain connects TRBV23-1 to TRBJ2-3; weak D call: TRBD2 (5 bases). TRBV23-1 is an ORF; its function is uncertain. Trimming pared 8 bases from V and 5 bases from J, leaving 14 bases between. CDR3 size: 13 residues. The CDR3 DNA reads TGCGCCAGCGCGGGTAGCCGTTTAGATACGCAGTATTTT. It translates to CASAGSRLDTQYF.

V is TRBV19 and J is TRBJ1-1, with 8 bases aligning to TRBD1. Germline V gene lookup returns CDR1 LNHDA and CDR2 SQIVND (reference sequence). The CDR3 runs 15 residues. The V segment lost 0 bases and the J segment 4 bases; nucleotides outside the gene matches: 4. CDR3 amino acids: CASSIEMTGATEAFF. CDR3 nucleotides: TGTGCCAGTAGTATAGAAATGACAGGGGCCACTGAAGCTTTCTTT.

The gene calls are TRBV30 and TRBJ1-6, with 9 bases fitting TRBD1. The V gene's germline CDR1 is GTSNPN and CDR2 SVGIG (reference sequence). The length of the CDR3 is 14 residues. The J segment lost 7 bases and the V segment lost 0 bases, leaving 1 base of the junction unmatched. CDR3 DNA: TGTGCCTGGAGTGTCGGACAGGGGAATTCACCCCTCCACTTT. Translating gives CAWSVGQGNSPLHF.

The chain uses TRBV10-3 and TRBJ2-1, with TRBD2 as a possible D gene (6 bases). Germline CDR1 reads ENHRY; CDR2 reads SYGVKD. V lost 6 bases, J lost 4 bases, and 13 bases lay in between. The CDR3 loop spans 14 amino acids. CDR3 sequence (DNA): TGTGCCATCAGACAACTAGCCCAATACAATGAGCAGTTCTTC. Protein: CAIRQLAQYNEQFF.

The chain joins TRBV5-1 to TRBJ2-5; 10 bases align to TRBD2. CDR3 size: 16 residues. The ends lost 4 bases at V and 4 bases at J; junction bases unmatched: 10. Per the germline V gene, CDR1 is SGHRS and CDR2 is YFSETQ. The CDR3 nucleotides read TGCGCCAGCAGCCTGGACCCAGCGGGGGGGCGAGAGACCCAGTACTTC. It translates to CASSLDPAGGRETQYF.

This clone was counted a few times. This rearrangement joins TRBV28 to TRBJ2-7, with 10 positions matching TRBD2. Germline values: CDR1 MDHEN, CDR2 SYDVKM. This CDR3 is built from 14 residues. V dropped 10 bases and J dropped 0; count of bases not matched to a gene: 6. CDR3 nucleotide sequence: TGTGCCACCCTGCTAGCGGGAGACTCCTACGAGCAGTACTTC. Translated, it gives CATLLAGDSYEQYF.

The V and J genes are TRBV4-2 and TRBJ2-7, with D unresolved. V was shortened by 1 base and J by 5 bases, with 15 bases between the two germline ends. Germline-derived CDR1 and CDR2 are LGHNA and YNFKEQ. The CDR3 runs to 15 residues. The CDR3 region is CASSQGSEVSNEQYF. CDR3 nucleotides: TGTGCCAGCAGCCAAGGGAGCGAGGTTTCCAACGAGCAGTACTTC.